These 9 T cell receptor beta chains originate from one sample sequenced in a study of T cells after posttransplantation cyclophosphamide. The protocol was immunoSEQ multiplex PCR, while the TCRdb copy is restricted to in-frame clones and leaves out a portion. This sample has 66,000 or so clones, with around 95% found just once. Sequencing was done on a sample of PBMCs. The source is a woman in her twenties or thirties in good health and a related stem cell transplant donor.

V and J are TRBV18 and TRBJ1-1; tentative D call: TRBD1 (5 bases). Germline V gives CDR1 KGHSH, CDR2 LQKENI. The CDR3 length is 15 residues. V gave up 6 bases and J gave up 3 bases, with 17 bases separating them. CDR3 region: CASSTRGLGDTEAFF. CDR3 in DNA: TGTGCCAGCTCTACTCGTGGCTTGGGGGACACTGAAGCTTTCTTT.

V is TRBV7-2 and J is TRBJ2-6, with a weak D call TRBD1 (6 bases). The CDR3 consists of 15 residues. CDR1 SGHTA and CDR2 FQGNSA come from the germline V gene. Trimming left V 5 bases short and J 4 bases short, with 12 bases between. The CDR3 nucleotides read TGTGCCAGCAGCCAACAGGGTTTCGGGGCCAACGTCCTGACTTTC. Translation: CASSQQGFGANVLTF.

This sequence joins TRBV2 and TRBJ2-3; no clear D gene. The CDR3 is 10 amino acids. Trimming shortened V by 8 bases and J by 8 bases, and 8 bases separated the two germline ends. The V gene's germline CDR1 is SNHLY and CDR2 FYNNEI. CDR3: CASGPSTQYF. CDR3 sequence (DNA): TGTGCCAGCGGTCCTAGTACGCAGTATTTT.

This clone was detected only once. The chain has TRBV5-1 and TRBJ1-6, with D tentatively TRBD1 (5 bases). The V and J ends lost 4 bases and 2 bases respectively, with 22 bases between them. Germline CDR1 is SGHRS and CDR2 is YFSETQ. The CDR3 sequence is 19 residues long. For the CDR3, the DNA is TGCGCCAGCAGCAATTGGGACGGGGAGGTTTCGGCCTATAATTCACCCCTCCACTTT. This gives the protein CASSNWDGEVSAYNSPLHF.

This rearrangement joins TRBV2 to TRBJ2-3; D gene uncertain. The CDR3 is made up of 12 amino acids. Germline lookup yields CDR1 SNHLY and CDR2 FYNNEI. Trimming cost V 7 bases and J 4 bases, with 9 bases left between them. As DNA, the CDR3 is TGTGCCAGCATATTCAGCGCAGATACGCAGTATTTT. Translating it yields CASIFSADTQYF.

As to this clone: Likely a read error: the CDR3 ends without its conserved phenylalanine or tryptophan. Because the CDR3's place on the DNA is in doubt, the DNA is left out and the CDR3 is given as listed by TCRdb. The V call is TRBV30, the J call TRBJ2-4; TRBD2 reflects the table's D call only, with no check against the DNA. Ends included, the CDR3 has 11 residues. Germline V gene lookup returns CDR1 GTSNPN and CDR2 SVGIG (reference sequence). The CDR3 sequence is CAWRTSVPGWV.

The J gene is TRBJ1-6, the V gene TRBV19; weak D call: TRBD1 (6 bases). Germline V gene lookup returns CDR1 LNHDA and CDR2 SQIVND (reference sequence). The CDR3 sequence is 14 residues long. V gave up 7 bases and J gave up 7 bases, with 14 bases separating them. CDR3 loop: CASTLGASNSPLHF. DNA of the CDR3: TGTGCCAGTACCTTGGGGGCTTCAAATTCACCCCTCCACTTT.

The chain joins TRBV7-2 to TRBJ2-7; 10 bases are shared with TRBD1. Germline V gene data show CDR1 as SGHTA and CDR2 as FQGNSA. Losses at the gene ends were 4 bases for V and 0 bases for J; bases not matched to a gene: 12. This CDR3 comprises 18 residues. The CDR3 loop is CASSSRDRGPFYSYEQYF. The CDR3 region has the DNA TGTGCCAGCAGCTCCCGGGACAGGGGCCCTTTTTACTCCTACGAGCAGTACTTC.

This clone was recorded once. The chain uses TRBV5-4 and TRBJ2-3; maybe TRBD2 (6 bases). The CDR3 totals 17 residues. Germline V lookup: CDR1 SGHNT, CDR2 YYREEE (reference sequence). V was shortened by 0 bases and J by 2 bases, with 16 bases between the two germline ends. CDR3 residues: CASSLGGLADYTDTQYF. The CDR3 nucleotides read TGTGCCAGCAGCTTGGGGGGATTAGCGGATTACACAGATACGCAGTATTTT.